The present TCR beta chain was sequenced within a study of human T cells and chemical hapten exposure. Whole-study context: Per-sample TCR yields varied mainly from small pooled library volume differences.

The library tagged each cDNA molecule with unique molecular identifiers. Original methodology: Per-sample TCR counts ranged from about 23,224 to 750,000, median roughly 96,000. Each CDR3 protein gets one entry after TCRdb re-called the RACE reads with MiXCR. These V and J calls originate from TCRdb's pipeline instead of the authors' own analysis. The data show 70,000 to 85,000 distinct CDR3 sequences, over 8.5% seen once. Sample time point: healthy volunteer bleed at 6 weeks. From whole blood left unfractionated, total RNA was extracted. There are many counts of this clonotype. Its antigen is unidentified. Trimming pared 0 bases from V and 4 bases from J, leaving 12 bases between. The CDR3 has 15 amino acids. Germline CDR1 MRHNA, CDR2 SNTAGT. Findings of the study overall: TCRs exceeding a frequency of 1 in 1000 stayed unchanged under DPC sensitization.

The chain is built from TRBV6-4 and TRBJ2-5, with D possibly TRBD1 on 5 matching bases. Sequencing input: whole blood. The receptor was isolated from a male donor in good health. Some clones in this sample may be carry-over from other donors' samples. The chain's CDR3 is CASSDSAGSGETQYF. CDR3 nucleotides: TGTGCCAGCAGTGACTCGGCAGGGTCGGGAGAGACCCAGTACTTC.